These T cell receptor beta chains were read from a single sample in a study of shared clonotypes between healthy human individuals. Profiled with immunoSEQ multiplex PCR; TCRdb holds only in-frame clones, not every one. The sample has approximately 1.1 million clones, around 78% seen once. Sequencing was performed on memory CD4+ T cells from PBMCs. These receptors were collected from a man between 18 and 35 years old in good health. Some clones in this sample may be carry-over from other donors' samples. Each CDR3 is given without its conserved first and last residue. Clone size is shown for a subset of rows, as once, few, many or a class of expanded clone.

TRBV29-1	TRBJ1-4	13	-	SVVRQLGSTEKLF
TRBV14	TRBJ2-1	17	-	ASSQVNFSALTSYNEQF
TRBV28	TRBJ1-2	10	-	ASSLVGYGYT
TRBV15	TRBJ2-5	12	-	ATSIGDRQETQY
TRBV6-1	TRBJ2-5	12	-	ASSELSRKETQY
TRBV13	TRBJ2-3	16	-	ASSSWTGHNGVTDTQY
TRBV5-8	TRBJ1-2	13	-	ASRRGQLSNYGYT
TRBV2	TRBJ2-2	11	-	ASSGLRTGELF
TRBV15	TRBJ1-1	12	-	ATSRDWGDTEAF
TRBV11-2	TRBJ1-2	13	few	ASSRGASGTYGYT
TRBV27	TRBJ2-7	11	few	ASSLGRSTEQY
TRBV30	TRBJ2-1	9	-	AWTTYNEQF
TRBV5-1	TRBJ2-7	14	-	ASSSGTSGRALEQY
TRBV9	TRBJ1-3	13	few	ASSVDRDPGNTIY
TRBV30	TRBJ1-4	11	few	AWSGAAGEKLF
TRBV18	TRBJ2-1	14	-	ASSPGGGSSYNEQF
TRBV9	TRBJ1-5	12	-	ASSPFSCNQPQH